Following are 28 T cell receptor beta chains from one sample sequenced in a study of PD-L1 blockade in urothelial cancer. Measured with immunoSEQ multiplex PCR; TCRdb has only the in-frame clones, and not every one. Of about 45,000 clones detected, roughly 85% appear once; the ten largest clones hold about 15%. The time point was: peripheral blood 6 weeks after treatment start. The sequencing used PBMCs, collected around atezolizumab (anti-PD-L1) treatment. All receptors come from a man in his 60s with urothelial cancer.

The chain uses TRBV28 and TRBJ2-7, with a weak D call TRBD1 (6 bases). The CDR3 has 13 residues. Germline V gene sequence: CDR1 MDHEN, CDR2 SYDVKM. V shed 10 bases and J shed 3 bases, with 16 bases lying between them. CDR3 in amino acids: CATAQGGGYEQYF. As DNA, the CDR3 is TGTGCCACCGCACAGGGTGGAGGCTACGAGCAGTACTTC.

The V call is TRBV5-1, the J call TRBJ2-2, with 7 bases identical to TRBD1. The germline V gene has CDR1 SGHRS and CDR2 YFSETQ. The CDR3 length is 14 residues. Trimming at V came to 2 bases and at J to 8 bases, leaving 6 bases not matched to a gene. The CDR3 sequence is CASSFVTGDGELFF. CDR3 coding DNA: TGCGCCAGCAGCTTCGTAACAGGGGATGGGGAGCTGTTTTTT.

V usage is TRBV5-4 and J usage is TRBJ2-3, with 16 nucleotides matching TRBD2. This CDR3 has 19 amino acids. The trim removed 0 bases at V and 5 bases at J, leaving 9 bases unmatched. Germline V gives CDR1 SGHNT, CDR2 YYREEE (reference sequence). As DNA, the CDR3 is TGTGCCAGCAGCTTGGTGGTGGGACTAGCGGGGGGGCGGGTAGATACGCAGTATTTT. Its translation is CASSLVVGLAGGRVDTQYF.

J is TRBJ2-1 and V is TRBV28; 7 positions agree with TRBD2. V gave up 6 bases and J gave up 0 bases; unmatched junction bases: 8. This CDR3 is 16 amino acids long. The germline CDR1 and CDR2 sequences are MDHEN and SYDVKM. The CDR3 protein is CASRPSGGDSYNEQFF. The CDR3, as DNA: TGTGCCAGCAGGCCAAGTGGGGGGGACTCCTACAATGAGCAGTTCTTC.

The J gene is TRBJ1-1, the V gene TRBV28; the D is unclear. CDR1 MDHEN and CDR2 SYDVKM come from the germline V gene. Trimming cost V 2 bases and J 4 bases, with 11 bases left between them. The CDR3 runs to 14 residues. As DNA, the CDR3 is TGTGCCAGCAGTTTAACCACTAAAGTCACTGAAGCTTTCTTT. Its translation: CASSLTTKVTEAFF.

The chain uses TRBV28 and TRBJ1-5, with unresolved D. CDR1 and CDR2 from the germline V gene are MDHEN and SYDVKM. Trimming left V 3 bases short and J 0 bases short, with 12 bases between. This CDR3 is built from 16 residues. In nucleotides, the CDR3 is TGTGCCAGCAGTTTCCGGGGTAGGAATAGCAATCAGCCCCAGCATTTT. Protein product: CASSFRGRNSNQPQHF.

This chain connects TRBV6-5 to TRBJ2-7; 12 positions agree with TRBD2. The CDR3 runs 14 residues. The germline CDR1 and CDR2 sequences are MNHEY and SVGAGI. Trimming cost V 5 bases and J 4 bases; bases outside gene matches: 3. In nucleotides, the CDR3 is TGTGCCAGCAGTGCGACTAGCGGGGGTTACGAGCAGTACTTC. The encoded protein is CASSATSGGYEQYF.

The chain employs TRBV2 and TRBJ1-4; TRBD1 agrees at 7 bases. The germline V gene has CDR1 SNHLY and CDR2 FYNNEI. The CDR3 contains 14 residues. J gave up 4 bases and V 7 bases, and 6 bases lay outside the gene matches. CDR3 sequence (DNA): TGTGCCAGCATGGAAACAGGGGATAATGAAAAACTGTTTTTT. Translation: CASMETGDNEKLFF.

This rearrangement joins TRBV6-1 to TRBJ1-1; D possibly corresponds to TRBD1 (6 bases). CDR3 length: 13 amino acids. Trimming stripped 6 bases from V and 4 bases from J, with 12 bases between. In germline, CDR1 is MNHNS, CDR2 SASEGT. The CDR3, as DNA: TGTGCCAGCAGGGCGAGGGGGGGCACTGAAGCTTTCTTT. It specifies CASRARGGTEAFF.

The chain carries TRBV7-9 and TRBJ1-6, with D hard to call. The CDR3 length is 14 residues. Trimming removed 4 bases from V and 5 bases from J, with 9 bases in between. The germline CDR1 and CDR2 sequences are SEHNR and FQNEAQ (reference sequence). The CDR3 reads CASSSARDNSPLHF. CDR3 sequence (DNA): TGTGCCAGCAGCTCCGCCCGGGATAATTCACCCCTCCACTTT.

The chain is built from TRBV5-1 and TRBJ2-7; 14 bases align to TRBD2. Trimming at V came to 4 bases and at J to 1 base, leaving 7 bases not matched to a gene. The CDR3 loop spans 17 amino acids. Germline assignment: CDR1 SGHRS and CDR2 YFSETQ. This chain's CDR3 is CASSPGTSGGRSYEQYF. In nucleotides, the CDR3 is TGCGCCAGCAGCCCCGGGACTAGCGGGGGTCGATCCTACGAGCAGTACTTC.

This chain uses TRBV2 with TRBJ1-2; weak D call: TRBD1 (6 bases). V gave up 5 bases and J gave up 7 bases, with 17 bases separating them. The CDR3 loop spans 14 amino acids. Germline loops: CDR1 SNHLY, CDR2 FYNNEI. The CDR3 reads CASSRDILTGGYTF. Here the CDR3 DNA reads TGTGCCAGCAGTAGGGACATTTTGACTGGTGGCTACACCTTC.

V and J are TRBV19 and TRBJ2-3, with TRBD2 identical over 11 bases. Germline V CDR1 and CDR2: LNHDA, SQIVND (reference sequence). V shed 6 bases and J 7 bases; nucleotides not matched to a gene: 6. CDR3 length equals 14 residues. The CDR3 sequence is CASSPGLAGYTQYF. CDR3 bases: TGTGCCAGTAGCCCTGGACTAGCGGGTTATACGCAGTATTTT.

The DNA of the CDR3 is TGTGCCGGAGGCGGACAGCAGTTAAAAGAGACCCAGTACTTC. It is translated as CAGGGQQLKETQYF. The V gene is TRBV30, the J gene TRBJ2-5; D possibly corresponds to TRBD1 (6 bases). Between the trimmed V and J ends, which lost 8 bases and 3 bases, there was a span of 19 bases. Germline V gene sequence: CDR1 GTSNPN, CDR2 SVGIG (reference sequence). The CDR3 is 14 amino acids.

The chain carries TRBV18 and TRBJ1-5, with 7 bases fitting TRBD1. The CDR3 contains 16 residues. J gave up 1 base and V 2 bases, and 5 bases lay outside the gene matches. From germline, CDR1 is KGHSH and CDR2 LQKENI. The CDR3 bases are TGTGCCAGCTCACCAACTGCGGACAGGAGCAATCAGCCCCAGCATTTT. Its protein product is CASSPTADRSNQPQHF.

V is TRBV15 and J is TRBJ1-2; D is unclear. The CDR3 totals 13 residues. V dropped 0 bases and J dropped 5 bases, with 7 bases sitting between them. The germline CDR1 and CDR2 sequences are LNHNV and YYDKDF (reference sequence). CDR3 sequence (DNA): TGTGCCACCAGCAGAGATGGAGGGTATGGCTACACCTTC. Its translation: CATSRDGGYGYTF.

J is TRBJ2-7 and V is TRBV27; D is perhaps TRBD2 (5 bases). From germline, CDR1 is MNHEY and CDR2 SMNVEV (reference sequence). CDR3 length: 15 amino acids. The V end lost 2 bases, the J end lost 2 bases, and 13 bases lay between the germline ends. CDR3 region: CASSLRGEGTYEQYF. The CDR3 DNA sequence: TGTGCCAGCAGTTTACGTGGAGAGGGAACCTACGAGCAGTACTTC.

A single count supports this clone. The chain is built from TRBV7-9 and TRBJ1-6; the D gene is possibly TRBD1 (5 bases). This CDR3 spans 16 amino acids. Germline values: CDR1 SEHNR, CDR2 FQNEAQ (reference sequence). V shed 1 base and J shed 7 bases, with 14 bases lying between them. CDR3 protein: CASSLEGSGRNSPLHF. CDR3 bases: TGTGCCAGCAGCTTAGAGGGGTCGGGTAGGAATTCACCCCTCCACTTT.

This chain links TRBV5-1 with TRBJ1-2; D is possibly TRBD1 (5 bases). Germline V gives CDR1 SGHRS, CDR2 YFSETQ. The V end lost 0 bases, the J end lost 4 bases, and 13 bases lay between the germline ends. The CDR3 runs 15 residues. The DNA of the CDR3 is TGCGCCAGCAGCTTGGTCCAGGGCAAAAGCTATGGCTACACCTTC. It yields the protein CASSLVQGKSYGYTF.

The chain recombines TRBV7-8 with TRBJ2-1; D not certain. Germline loops: CDR1 SGHVS, CDR2 FQNEAQ. V was trimmed by 2 bases and J by 5 bases, leaving 7 bases between them. The CDR3 length is 13 residues. CDR3: CASSLYRDNEQFF. The CDR3 DNA reads as TGTGCCAGCAGCTTATACCGGGACAATGAGCAGTTCTTC.

The V gene is TRBV5-1, the J gene TRBJ1-2; 8 bases are a match to TRBD1. The V segment lost 4 bases and the J segment 7 bases; nucleotides outside the gene matches: 6. This CDR3 region has 13 residues. CDR1 and CDR2 from the germline V gene are SGHRS and YFSETQ. The chain's CDR3 is CASSPDRGRGYTF. The DNA for the CDR3 is TGCGCCAGCAGCCCCGACAGGGGACGTGGCTACACCTTC.

This clone came up once. The rearrangement uses TRBV5-7 and TRBJ1-2; 7 bases are shared with TRBD1. TRBV5-7 is an ORF, and what it does is uncertain. J gave up 4 bases and V 4 bases, and 13 bases lay outside the gene matches. The CDR3 covers 16 residues. The CDR3 DNA reads as TGTGCCAGCAGCACTCTGACAGGGAATGATGGCTATGGCTACACCTTC. This encodes CASSTLTGNDGYGYTF.

The J gene is TRBJ2-1, the V gene TRBV11-2; 8 bases agree with TRBD2. The germline V gene encodes CDR1 SGHAT and CDR2 FQNNGV. V shed 0 bases and J 4 bases; nucleotides not matched to a gene: 8. The length of the CDR3 is 17 residues. The CDR3 DNA reads TGTGCCAGCAGCTTAGATTTTGGTAGCGGGGTTTACAATGAGCAGTTCTTC. Translating it yields CASSLDFGSGVYNEQFF.

This chain's CDR3 is CAISEDRDEQYF. The CDR3 coding sequence is TGTGCCATCAGTGAGGACAGGGACGAGCAGTACTTC. This rearrangement joins TRBV10-3 to TRBJ2-7; 7 positions agree with TRBD1. Per the germline V gene, CDR1 is ENHRY and CDR2 is SYGVKD. V lost 2 bases and J lost 5; bases outside the gene matches: 0. This CDR3 is 12 amino acids long.

The chain uses TRBV11-2 and TRBJ2-5, with D possibly being TRBD1 (5 bases). The CDR3 sequence is 15 residues long. The germline V gene encodes CDR1 SGHAT and CDR2 FQNNGV. Trimming took off 2 bases at V and 4 bases at J, with 14 bases between the two ends. The CDR3 DNA follows: TGTGCCAGCAGCTTACGCGACAGCTCCCTAGAGACCCAGTACTTC. The encoded protein is CASSLRDSSLETQYF.

This chain links TRBV7-2 with TRBJ1-1; 10 bases align to TRBD1. CDR1 is SGHTA, CDR2 FQGNSA, per germline. J lost 0 bases, V lost 1 base, and 2 bases had no gene match. The CDR3 has 16 residues. CDR3 sequence reads: CASSLGTGGMNTEAFF. The CDR3 coding sequence is TGTGCCAGCAGCTTAGGGACAGGGGGTATGAACACTGAAGCTTTCTTT.

The chain uses TRBV5-4 and TRBJ1-1; unclear D gene. Germline CDR1 reads SGHNT; CDR2 reads YYREEE (reference sequence). This CDR3 region has 11 residues. V shed 6 bases and J shed 12 bases, with 15 bases lying between them. CDR3 region: CASTTTRLSFF. The CDR3 DNA reads TGTGCCAGCACCACAACTAGGTTGTCTTTCTTT.

The rearrangement uses TRBV18 and TRBJ2-7; 10 bases match TRBD1. Looked up from germline, CDR1 is KGHSH and CDR2 is LQKENI. V lost 4 bases, J lost 5 bases, and 5 bases stayed unmatched. The CDR3 length is 14 residues. The CDR3 loop is CASSLLGQGDEQYF. CDR3 bases: TGTGCCAGCTCACTGCTTGGACAGGGGGACGAGCAGTACTTC.